Included here is one T cell receptor beta chain sequence, with context. Its target is not known. This specimen comes from a study of T cell responses to AZD1222 COVID-19 vaccine. The V segment lost 0 bases and the J segment 1 base; nucleotides outside the gene matches: 4. The germline V gene encodes CDR1 SGHKS and CDR2 YYEKEE (reference sequence). CDR3 length: 15 residues. The repertoire was sequenced with immunoSEQ multiplex PCR; TCRdb's copy has only in-frame clones and lacks some. The sample has about 110,000 clones, around nine tenths seen once. Study-level results: There were mostly white British donors and more females than males, and clonal diversity was possibly underestimated. Repertoire sampling occurred only after the peak T cell response.

The sample here was peripheral blood, taken on day 0 of AZD1222 vaccination. This rearrangement joins TRBV5-5 to TRBJ2-7; TRBD1 matches 7 bases. This TCR was recovered from an adult in good health. The CDR3 nucleotides read TGTGCCAGCAGCTTGGGTCCAGGGGGTTCCTACGAGCAGTACTTC. Its protein is CASSLGPGGSYEQYF.